The sequence of this T cell receptor beta chain was determined in a study of blood T cells in healthy people across ages. Overall study findings and caveats: It was not possible, with unsorted PBMCs, to conclusively compare naive and antigen-experienced cells. The unknown donor CMV status may have confounded expanded clonotype changes.

Next came a second PCR, run for about 7 to 11 cycles, which used a sample-barcoded 5' primer along with a J-beta primer mix. Each TCR beta cDNA got a 12-nucleotide random molecular identifier. Each CDR3 protein is one row after TCRdb ran MiXCR on the 5' RACE reads. The sample holds about 1.8 million distinct CDR3 sequences, 40% to 55% seen once. From germline, CDR1 is SEHNR and CDR2 FQNEAQ (reference sequence). This CDR3 spans 15 amino acids. Trimming stripped 5 bases from V and 2 bases from J, with 16 bases between. A note on this clonotype: Its antigen is not identified.

The chain employs TRBV7-9 and TRBJ2-7, with D possibly matching TRBD2 (6 bases). The receptor's source is a woman aged 40 to 50 in good health. Material for sequencing was blood. CDR3 amino acids: CASSPTWGGAYEQYF. As DNA, the CDR3 is TGTGCCAGCAGCCCAACCTGGGGAGGCGCCTACGAGCAGTACTTC.